Presented here are 19 T cell receptor beta chains from one specimen sequenced in a study of blood T cell repertoires in COVID-19. Clones were read by immunoSEQ multiplex PCR, and TCRdb kept only the in-frame ones, dropping some. In the table there are about 380,000 clones, around 89% of which are singletons. Sequenced sample: peripheral blood. Receptors were obtained from a man in his forties with acute or convalescent COVID-19.

The chain carries TRBV28 and TRBJ1-3; D is ambiguous. This CDR3 is built from 13 residues. V was shortened by 1 base and J by 2 bases, with 3 bases between the two germline ends. Germline CDR1 reads MDHEN; CDR2 reads SYDVKM. CDR3 sequence (DNA): TGTGCCAGCAGTTTATTTACTGGAAACACCATATATTTT. As protein: CASSLFTGNTIYF. The complete variable domain, with remaining parts taken from reference TRBV28 and TRBJ1-3, reads DVKVTQSSRYLVKRTGEKVFLECVQDMDHENMFWYRQDPGLGLRLIYFSYDVKMKEKGDIPEGYSVSREKKERFSLILESASTNQTSMYLCASSLFTGNTIYFGEGSWLTVV.

The chain recombines TRBV4-2 with TRBJ1-2; D is ambiguous. The germline V and J ends were trimmed by 0 bases and 4 bases, with 12 bases remaining between them. Germline-derived CDR1 and CDR2 are LGHNA and YNFKEQ. CDR3 length equals 15 residues. CDR3 region: CASSQETGFTYGYTF. Here the CDR3 DNA reads TGTGCCAGCAGCCAAGAAACGGGTTTCACCTATGGCTACACCTTC.

The chain employs TRBV5-6 and TRBJ1-5; TRBD1 is a possible D gene (5 bases). The CDR3 has 17 amino acids. The V gene's germline CDR1 is SGHDT and CDR2 YYEEEE. V lost 3 bases to trimming and J lost 7 bases, with 23 bases between them. The CDR3 sequence: CASSSFYRREGIQPQHF. The CDR3, as DNA: TGTGCCAGCAGCTCCTTCTACCGGAGGGAGGGGATCCAGCCCCAGCATTTT.

The genes are TRBV28 and TRBJ1-3; D not resolved. Trimming left V 2 bases short and J 4 bases short, with 15 bases between. The CDR3 is made up of 16 amino acids. Germline assignment: CDR1 MDHEN and CDR2 SYDVKM. The CDR3 DNA is TGTGCCAGCAGTTTAATCCCCACCGACTTAGGAAACACCATATATTTT. It codes for CASSLIPTDLGNTIYF.

The V call is TRBV3-1 (or the pseudogene TRBV3-2), the J call TRBJ1-2; the match to TRBD1 covers 10 bases. CDR3 length: 14 amino acids. Germline lookup yields CDR1 LGHDT and CDR2 YNNKEL (reference sequence). Trimming removed 2 bases from V and 8 bases from J; junction bases left unmatched: 5. The CDR3 protein is CASSQSDRGQGYTF. CDR3 DNA: TGTGCCAGCAGCCAATCAGACAGGGGGCAAGGCTACACCTTC.

The V and J genes are TRBV10-3 and TRBJ1-2; unclear D gene. CDR3 length equals 11 residues. Germline lookup yields CDR1 ENHRY and CDR2 SYGVKD. V was trimmed by 8 bases and J by 2 bases, leaving 6 bases between them. This chain's CDR3 is CAIWQNYGYTF. For the CDR3, the DNA is TGTGCCATCTGGCAGAACTATGGCTACACCTTC.

The V and J genes are TRBV4-3 and TRBJ2-5, with D perhaps TRBD1 (5 bases). CDR1 and CDR2 from the germline V gene are LGHNA and YSLEER. Between the trimmed V and J ends, which lost 2 bases and 4 bases, there was a span of 8 bases. This CDR3 spans 13 amino acids. The CDR3 sequence is CASSQQGSETQYF. The CDR3 DNA reads as TGCGCCAGCAGCCAACAGGGTTCAGAGACCCAGTACTTC.

The V and J genes are TRBV6-2 or TRBV6-3 and TRBJ1-1; 10 bases are a match to TRBD1. This CDR3 spans 14 amino acids. Germline V gene data show CDR1 as MNHEY and CDR2 as SVGEGT. Trimming cost V 6 bases and J 8 bases; bases outside gene matches: 9. The CDR3 DNA is TGTGCCAGCAGCAGATTCCCGGACAGGGGGGAAGCTTTCTTT. It specifies CASSRFPDRGEAFF.

The chain joins TRBV5-5 to TRBJ2-7; maybe TRBD2 (6 bases). V was pared by 2 bases and J by 2 bases, with 17 bases between. The CDR3 runs to 16 residues. The germline CDR1 and CDR2 sequences are SGHKS and YYEKEE (reference sequence). The chain's CDR3 is CASSFSRTGGTYEQYF. Here the CDR3 DNA reads TGTGCCAGCAGCTTCTCCAGGACGGGCGGGACCTACGAGCAGTACTTC.

Only a few counts were recorded for this clone. The chain joins TRBV2 to TRBJ1-1; D gene unclear. CDR3 length: 14 residues. Germline lookup yields CDR1 SNHLY and CDR2 FYNNEI. Trimming took 2 bases from V and 6 from J, leaving 13 bases between them. The CDR3: CASSEFLEFAEAFF. Written as DNA, the CDR3 is TGTGCCAGCAGTGAATTCCTGGAGTTCGCTGAAGCTTTCTTT.

The rearrangement joins TRBV9 to TRBJ2-7; possible D gene TRBD2, 5 bases. The CDR3 extends over 13 amino acids. V was pared by 0 bases and J by 6 bases, with 10 bases between. Germline CDR1 reads SGDLS; CDR2 reads YYNGEE. DNA of the CDR3: TGTGCCAGCAGCGTAGAACCACGGGGCGAGCAGTACTTC. Encoded protein: CASSVEPRGEQYF.

The gene calls are TRBV5-4 and TRBJ1-2; D might be TRBD1 (5 bases). The CDR3 is 13 amino acids. Germline CDR1 and CDR2: SGHNT and YYREEE (reference sequence). V was pared by 3 bases and J by 4 bases, with 10 bases between. CDR3 DNA sequence: TGTGCCAGCAGCTCCAGGGAGGTCTATGGCTACACCTTC. Amino acid sequence: CASSSREVYGYTF.

This chain links TRBV6-5 with TRBJ2-5; 10 bases map to TRBD1. The germline CDR1 and CDR2 sequences are MNHEY and SVGAGI. This CDR3 has 14 residues. Trimming removed 6 bases from V and 3 bases from J; junction bases left unmatched: 4. In DNA form, the CDR3 reads TGTGCCAGCAGCTCCGGACAGGGGGAAGAGACCCAGTACTTC. Its translation: CASSSGQGEETQYF.

The chain recombines TRBV19 with TRBJ1-5; a weak D match, TRBD1 (5 bases). The CDR3 loop spans 15 amino acids. CDR1 and CDR2 from the germline V gene are LNHDA and SQIVND (reference sequence). Trimming removed 5 bases from V and 3 bases from J, with 14 bases in between. CDR3 in amino acids: CASSFGHINNQPQHF. As DNA, the CDR3 is TGTGCCAGTAGTTTCGGACATATAAACAATCAGCCCCAGCATTTT.

Comments on this clone: Other DNA variants within this sample encode the same CDR3. DNA of the CDR3: TGTGCCAGCTCATTAGCGGGAGGGCCCTACGAGCAGTACTTC. Translated: CASSLAGGPYEQYF. V and J are TRBV18 and TRBJ2-7, with 11 bases identical to TRBD2. CDR3 length: 14 amino acids. Germline V gives CDR1 KGHSH, CDR2 LQKENI. V was clipped by 5 bases and J by 2 bases; unmatched bases: 2.

V is TRBV2 and J is TRBJ1-1; the D gene is possibly TRBD1 (6 bases). Trimming removed 6 bases from V and 5 bases from J, with 13 bases in between. This CDR3 has 13 residues. CDR1 is SNHLY, CDR2 FYNNEI, per germline. CDR3 nucleotides: TGTGCCAGCAGCCCCCCAGGGGCAACTGAAGCTTTCTTT. Translating gives CASSPPGATEAFF.

For the CDR3, the DNA is TGTGCCAGTATGTTCGGGGTAAACACCGGGGAGCTGTTTTTT. It yields the protein CASMFGVNTGELFF. V is TRBV19 and J is TRBJ2-2, with a tentative D call TRBD2 (5 bases). The CDR3 consists of 14 residues. The germline CDR1 and CDR2 sequences are LNHDA and SQIVND (reference sequence). The ends were cut back, 7 bases at V and 2 bases at J, with 11 bases in the middle.

The rearrangement links TRBV21-1 to TRBJ2-3; TRBD2 reflects the table's D call only, with no check against the DNA. TRBV21-1 is listed as a pseudogene. The CDR3 length is 17 residues. DNA of the CDR3: TGTGCCAGCAGCAAAAGGGGCTGTGAGCGGGAGGGGGATACGCAGTATTTT. This encodes CASSKRGCEREGDTQYF.

The DNA of the CDR3 is TGTGCCAGCAGTGGAGGGGGTGGCTACACCTTC. Amino acids: CASSGGGGYTF. The V call is TRBV6-4, the J call TRBJ1-2; maybe TRBD1 (6 bases). Germline CDR1 reads MRHNA; CDR2 reads SNTAGT. Between the trimmed V and J ends, which lost 4 bases and 7 bases, there was a span of 7 bases. CDR3 length: 11 residues.